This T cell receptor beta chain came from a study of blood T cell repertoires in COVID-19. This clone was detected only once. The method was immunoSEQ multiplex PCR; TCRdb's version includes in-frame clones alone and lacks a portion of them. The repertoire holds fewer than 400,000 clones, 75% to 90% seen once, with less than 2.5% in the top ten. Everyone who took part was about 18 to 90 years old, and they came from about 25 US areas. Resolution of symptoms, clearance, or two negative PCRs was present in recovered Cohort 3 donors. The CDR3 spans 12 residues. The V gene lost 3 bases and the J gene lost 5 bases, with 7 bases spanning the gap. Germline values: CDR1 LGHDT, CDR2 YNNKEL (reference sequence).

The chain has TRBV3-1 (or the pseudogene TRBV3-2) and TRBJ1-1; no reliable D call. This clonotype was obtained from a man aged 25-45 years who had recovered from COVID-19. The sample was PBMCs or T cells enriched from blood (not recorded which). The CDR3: CASSHGLTEAFF. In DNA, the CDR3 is TGTGCCAGCAGCCACGGACTTACTGAAGCTTTCTTT.